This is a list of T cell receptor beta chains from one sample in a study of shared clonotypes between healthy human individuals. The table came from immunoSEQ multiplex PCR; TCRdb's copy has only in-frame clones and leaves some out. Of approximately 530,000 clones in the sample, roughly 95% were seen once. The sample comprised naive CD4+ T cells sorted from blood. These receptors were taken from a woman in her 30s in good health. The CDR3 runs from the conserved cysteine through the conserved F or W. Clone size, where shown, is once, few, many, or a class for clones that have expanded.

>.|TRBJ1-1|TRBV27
CASSRPGQGWTEAFF
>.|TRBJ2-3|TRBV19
CASSIGRGGDTQYF
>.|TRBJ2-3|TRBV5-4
CASSLSQGAPPQLATQYF
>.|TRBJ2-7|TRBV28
CASSSGQDRSYEQYF
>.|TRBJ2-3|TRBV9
CASSVGLNTQYF
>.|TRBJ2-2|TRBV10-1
CASSGQPFAGELFF
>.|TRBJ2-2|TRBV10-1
CASSESWDSLNTGELFF
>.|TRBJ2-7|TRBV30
CAWSVRWVAGLIYEQYF
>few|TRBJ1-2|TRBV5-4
CASSKDRLGYTF
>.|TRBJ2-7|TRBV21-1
CASSAPLDYEQYF
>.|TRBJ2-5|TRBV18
CASSPRDGTQETQYF
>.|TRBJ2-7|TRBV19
CASSIVGGHFNEQYF
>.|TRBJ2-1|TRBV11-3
CASSLGLQRGSEQFF
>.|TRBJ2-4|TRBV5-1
CASSLVDPVIAKNIQYF
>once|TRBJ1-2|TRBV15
CATSREAHYGYTF
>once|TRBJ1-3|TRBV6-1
CASSRLSSGNTIYF
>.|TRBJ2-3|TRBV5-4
CASSLYSGGYTDTQYF
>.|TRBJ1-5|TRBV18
CASSQGNGNQPQHF
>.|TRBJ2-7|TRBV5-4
CASSLTSGIEQYF
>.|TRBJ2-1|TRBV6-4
CASSFFAGPNSNEQFF
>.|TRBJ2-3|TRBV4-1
CASSQDTPSGRRTDTQYF
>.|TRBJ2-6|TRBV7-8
CASSRWDRAYSGANVLTF
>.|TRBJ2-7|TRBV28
CASRGQWETYEQYF
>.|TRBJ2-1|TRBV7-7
CASSPSSGLYNEQFF
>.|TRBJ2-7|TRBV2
CASSARQGATYEQYF
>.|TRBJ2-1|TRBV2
CASSITSGRALFQFF
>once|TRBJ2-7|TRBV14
CASSQKVTKYEQYF
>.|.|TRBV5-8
CASSLALSGSLYEQYF
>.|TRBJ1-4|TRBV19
CASSFNQGGRGEKLFF
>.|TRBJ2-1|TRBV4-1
CASSQDPAQYNEQFF
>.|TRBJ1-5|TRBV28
CASSFTGNQPQHF
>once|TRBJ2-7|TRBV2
CASGRTSVSYEQYF
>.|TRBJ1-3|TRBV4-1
CASSHYGAQVRNTIYF
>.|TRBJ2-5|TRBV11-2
CASSLGQPRETQYF
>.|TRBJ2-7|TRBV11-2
CASRTSPLRTGTSSYEQYF
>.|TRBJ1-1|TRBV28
CASSSLTGANTEAFF
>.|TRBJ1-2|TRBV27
CASTSFGRGGYGYTF
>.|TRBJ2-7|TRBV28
CASSFTSGSNEQYF
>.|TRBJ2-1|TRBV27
CASSSPASGKQFF
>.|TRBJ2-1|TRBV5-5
CASSPGTPLELHEQFF
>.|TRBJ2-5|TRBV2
CASSEMGTGSETQYF
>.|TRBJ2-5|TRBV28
CASSSSLPPETQYF
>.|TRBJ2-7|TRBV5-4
CASSQTMGTGNYEQYF
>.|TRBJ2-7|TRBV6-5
CASSRGQGIYEQYF
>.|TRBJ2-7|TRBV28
CASKGPGQSSYEQYF
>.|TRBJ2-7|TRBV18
CASSPREQGHEQYF
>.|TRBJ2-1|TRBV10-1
CASSEGASGYNEQFF
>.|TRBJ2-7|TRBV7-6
CASSLARDGGEQYF
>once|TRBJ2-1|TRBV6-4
CASSDLAGGRNEQFF
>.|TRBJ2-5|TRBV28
CASSLHSGVSGETQYF
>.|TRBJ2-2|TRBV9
CASSVVFGGQITGELFF
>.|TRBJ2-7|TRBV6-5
CASSSSGSSVYEQYF
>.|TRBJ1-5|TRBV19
CASSIRAAHSNQPQHF